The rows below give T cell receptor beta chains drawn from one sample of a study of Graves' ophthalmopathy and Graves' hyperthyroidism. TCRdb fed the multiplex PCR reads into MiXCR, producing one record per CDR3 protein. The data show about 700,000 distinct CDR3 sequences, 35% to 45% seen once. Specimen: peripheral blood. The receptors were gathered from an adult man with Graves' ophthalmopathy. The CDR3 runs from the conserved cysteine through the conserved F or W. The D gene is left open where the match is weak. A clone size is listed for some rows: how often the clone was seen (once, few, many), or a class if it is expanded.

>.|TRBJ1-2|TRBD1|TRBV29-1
CSASGGDGYTF
TGCAGCGCCTCAGGGGGCGATGGCTACACCTTC
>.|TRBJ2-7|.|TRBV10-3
CASSTSRGEQYF
TGTGCCAGCAGTACCTCCAGGGGAGAGCAGTACTTC
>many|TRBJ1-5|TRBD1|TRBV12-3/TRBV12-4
CASSQRQGRQPQHF
TGTGCCAGCAGTCAACGACAGGGTAGGCAGCCCCAGCATTTT
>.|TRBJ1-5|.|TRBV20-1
CSARDPGRNQPQHF
TGCAGTGCTAGAGATCCAGGGAGAAATCAGCCCCAGCATTTT
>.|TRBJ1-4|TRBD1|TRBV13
CASSLGRQGFNEKLFF
TGTGCCAGCAGCTTAGGCCGACAGGGGTTTAATGAAAAACTGTTTTTT
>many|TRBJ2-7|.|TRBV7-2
CASSLYSFYEQYF
TGTGCCAGCAGCTTATACTCCTTCTACGAGCAGTACTTC
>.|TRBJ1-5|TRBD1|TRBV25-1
CASSEGANQPQHF
TGTGCCAGCAGCGAGGGGGCGAACCAGCCCCAGCATTTT
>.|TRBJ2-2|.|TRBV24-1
CASWVAWQNTGELFF
TGTGCCAGCTGGGTTGCCTGGCAGAACACCGGGGAGCTGTTTTTT
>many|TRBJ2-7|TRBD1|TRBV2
CASSRGQGGREQYF
TGTGCCAGCAGCCGGGGACAGGGAGGGCGCGAGCAGTACTTC
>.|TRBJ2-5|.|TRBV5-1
CASRPGQKETQYF
TGCGCCAGCAGACCAGGACAGAAAGAGACCCAGTACTTC
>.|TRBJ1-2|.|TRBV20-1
CSAYDSAIPYGYTF
TGCAGTGCGTACGACAGTGCGATACCCTATGGCTACACCTTC
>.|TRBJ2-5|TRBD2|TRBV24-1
CATSEGSGSWETQYF
TGTGCCACCAGTGAGGGTAGCGGGAGTTGGGAGACCCAGTACTTC
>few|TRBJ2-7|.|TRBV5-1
CASSRGPLRREQYF
TGCGCCAGCAGTCGGGGACCTCTTCGGCGGGAGCAGTACTTC
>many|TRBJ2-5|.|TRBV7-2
CASSSVVRETQYF
TGTGCCAGCAGTTCGGTTGTTCGGGAGACCCAGTACTTC
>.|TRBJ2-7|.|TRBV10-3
CASSYRDFTYEQYF
TGTGCCAGCAGTTACAGGGACTTCACCTACGAGCAGTACTTC
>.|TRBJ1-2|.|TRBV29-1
CSVDSGDYGYTF
TGCAGCGTTGACTCTGGGGACTATGGCTACACCTTC
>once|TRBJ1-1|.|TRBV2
CASGEQALNTEAFF
TGTGCCAGCGGTGAACAGGCCTTGAACACTGAAGCTTTCTTT
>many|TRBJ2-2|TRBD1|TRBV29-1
CSAAGQGAAGELFF
TGCAGCGCTGCGGGACAGGGGGCCGCCGGGGAGCTGTTTTTT
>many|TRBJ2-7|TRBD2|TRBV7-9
CASSLEFAGETYEQYF
TGTGCCAGCAGCTTAGAATTTGCGGGAGAAACCTACGAGCAGTACTTC
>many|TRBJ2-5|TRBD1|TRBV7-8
CASSLYRDSKETQYF
TGTGCCAGCAGCTTATACCGGGACAGCAAAGAGACCCAGTACTTC
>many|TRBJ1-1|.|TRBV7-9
CASSPLGGVNTEAFF
TGTGCCAGCAGCCCTCTTGGAGGCGTGAACACTGAAGCTTTCTTT
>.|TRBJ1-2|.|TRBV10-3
CAISDRGSSKYGYTF
TGTGCCATCAGTGACAGGGGCTCCTCTAAGTATGGCTACACCTTC
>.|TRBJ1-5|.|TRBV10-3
CAISESPGANQPQHF
TGTGCCATCAGTGAGTCCCCGGGGGCGAATCAGCCCCAGCATTTT
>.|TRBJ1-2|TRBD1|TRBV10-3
CAIRGDSTNYGYTF
TGTGCCATCAGAGGGGACAGCACTAACTATGGCTACACCTTC
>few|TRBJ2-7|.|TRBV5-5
CASSPRLAKSYEQYF
TGTGCCAGCAGCCCACGCCTTGCAAAATCCTACGAGCAGTACTTC
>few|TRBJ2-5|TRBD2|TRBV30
CACLGGETQYF
TGTGCCTGTCTGGGGGGGGAGACCCAGTACTTC
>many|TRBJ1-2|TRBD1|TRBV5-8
CASSYDRDYGYTF
TGTGCCAGCAGCTACGACAGGGACTATGGCTACACCTTC
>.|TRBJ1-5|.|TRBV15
CAASSLLGVGQPQHF
TGTGCCGCCAGCAGCTTATTGGGGGTTGGTCAGCCCCAGCATTTT
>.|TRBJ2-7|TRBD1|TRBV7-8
CASRYSGTGIYEQYF
TGTGCCAGCAGATATTCCGGGACAGGGATCTACGAGCAGTACTTC
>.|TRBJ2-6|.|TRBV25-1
CASSEGYGSGANVLTF
TGTGCCAGCAGTGAAGGGTATGGCTCTGGGGCCAACGTCCTGACTTTC
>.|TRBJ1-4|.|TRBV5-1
CASSLRHEKLFF
TGTGCCAGCAGCTTGAGGCATGAAAAACTGTTTTTT
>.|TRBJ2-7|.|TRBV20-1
CSARDGVRYEQYF
TGCAGTGCTAGAGATGGGGTTCGCTACGAGCAGTACTTC
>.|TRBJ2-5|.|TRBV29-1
CSVGEPEVIQYF
TGCAGCGTGGGGGAACCGGAGGTGATCCAGTACTTC
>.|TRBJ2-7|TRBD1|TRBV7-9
CAGRQGSGEQYF
TGTGCCGGCAGACAGGGGAGCGGGGAGCAGTACTTC
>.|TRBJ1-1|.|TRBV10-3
CAISDPSGSAEAFF
TGTGCCATCAGTGACCCTTCAGGGAGCGCTGAAGCTTTCTTT
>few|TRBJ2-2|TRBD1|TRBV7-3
CASRRTGGTNTGELFF
TGTGCCAGCAGAAGGACAGGGGGGACGAACACCGGGGAGCTGTTTTTT
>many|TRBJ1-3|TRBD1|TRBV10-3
CAISAGQGENTIYF
TGTGCCATCAGTGCGGGACAGGGAGAAAACACCATATATTTT